Here is one T cell receptor beta chain with its context. Antigen: not known. The germline CDR1 and CDR2 sequences are SGHRS and YFSETQ. The V and J ends lost 0 bases and 0 bases respectively, with 9 bases between them. CDR3 size: 15 residues. Using immunoSEQ multiplex PCR, the repertoire was profiled, and TCRdb retains in-frame clones only, with some absent. Among some 6,500 clones listed, around 76% were seen once. The sample is drawn from a study of neoadjuvant nivolumab and ipilimumab in lung cancer. Study in general: The combination arm added day-1 ipilimumab 1 mg/kg to nivolumab 3 mg/kg on days 1, 15, 29. Study-wide findings and caveats: From pretherapy to surgery, tumor richness and clonality rose with dual therapy. A small number of samples were TCR sequenced.

The sequence derives from an adult with non-small cell lung cancer. The chain carries TRBV5-1 and TRBJ1-2; unclear D gene. Sequencing was performed on tumor tissue, taken after neoadjuvant nivolumab, alone or with ipilimumab, at or shortly before surgery. This CDR3 is CASSLESSTNYGYTF. Here the CDR3 DNA reads TGCGCCAGCAGCTTGGAATCTAGTACTAACTATGGCTACACCTTC.